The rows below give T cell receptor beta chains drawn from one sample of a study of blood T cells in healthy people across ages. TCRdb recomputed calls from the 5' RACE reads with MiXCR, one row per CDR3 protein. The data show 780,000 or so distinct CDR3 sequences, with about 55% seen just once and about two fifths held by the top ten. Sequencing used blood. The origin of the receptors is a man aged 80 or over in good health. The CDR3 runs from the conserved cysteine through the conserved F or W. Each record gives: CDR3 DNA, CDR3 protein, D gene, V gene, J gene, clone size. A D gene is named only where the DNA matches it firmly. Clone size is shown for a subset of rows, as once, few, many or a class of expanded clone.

CDR3 DNA: TGTGCCAGCAGTCTACTGGGGCTGGGGAACACCGGGGAGCTGTTTTTT
CDR3 protein: CASSLLGLGNTGELFF
D gene: NA
V gene: TRBV2
J gene: TRBJ2-2
clone size: NA

CDR3 DNA: TGTGCCAGCAGTTACCTAGCGGGAGGGGCGGAGGGCTACGAGCAGTACTTC
CDR3 protein: CASSYLAGGAEGYEQYF
D gene: TRBD2
V gene: TRBV6-5
J gene: TRBJ2-7
clone size: NA

CDR3 DNA: TGTGCCAGCAGCCCCAGGGGGACAGGGAGTATCCCCTACGAGCAGTACTTC
CDR3 protein: CASSPRGTGSIPYEQYF
D gene: TRBD1
V gene: TRBV11-2
J gene: TRBJ2-7
clone size: NA

CDR3 DNA: TGTGCCAGCAGAACCCGAGGGGGAAAAAACATTCAGTACTTC
CDR3 protein: CASRTRGGKNIQYF
D gene: NA
V gene: TRBV5-6
J gene: TRBJ2-4
clone size: few

CDR3 DNA: TGTGCCAGCAGTGAGGGCAGGGGAACGTACCAAGAGACCCAGTACTTC
CDR3 protein: CASSEGRGTYQETQYF
D gene: NA
V gene: TRBV6-1
J gene: TRBJ2-5
clone size: few

CDR3 DNA: TGTGCCAGCAGCTCCCGGTTTAGGGGGCAAGTGAACACTGAAGCTTTCTTT
CDR3 protein: CASSSRFRGQVNTEAFF
D gene: TRBD1
V gene: TRBV27
J gene: TRBJ1-1
clone size: NA

CDR3 DNA: TGTGCCAGGACCGGGACTAGCGGGACGGGTGAGCAGTACTTC
CDR3 protein: CARTGTSGTGEQYF
D gene: TRBD2
V gene: TRBV2
J gene: TRBJ2-5
clone size: NA

CDR3 DNA: TGTGCCAGCAGCCCTTCTAGGGGATCAAAAGCTACCTACGAGCAGTACTTC
CDR3 protein: CASSPSRGSKATYEQYF
D gene: NA
V gene: TRBV11-2
J gene: TRBJ2-7
clone size: NA

CDR3 DNA: TGTGCCAGCAGCTTAGTATGGGGGAAAGACGGCGCCGGCTACACCTTC
CDR3 protein: CASSLVWGKDGAGYTF
D gene: NA
V gene: TRBV11-2
J gene: TRBJ1-2
clone size: once

CDR3 DNA: TGTGCCGCCAGTGTACAAAGCTTCCAGCCCCAGCATTTT
CDR3 protein: CAASVQSFQPQHF
D gene: NA
V gene: TRBV24-1
J gene: TRBJ1-5
clone size: NA

CDR3 DNA: TGCAGTGCTCTCCGACTAGCGGGGGACGCAGATACGCAGTATTTT
CDR3 protein: CSALRLAGDADTQYF
D gene: TRBD2
V gene: TRBV20-1
J gene: TRBJ2-3
clone size: NA

CDR3 DNA: TGTGCCAGCAGCAACACAGGGTTCAATCAGCCCCAGCATTTT
CDR3 protein: CASSNTGFNQPQHF
D gene: NA
V gene: TRBV27
J gene: TRBJ1-5
clone size: NA

CDR3 DNA: TGCAGTGCTAGAGACCCGTCGGGGGATCTCGGCTATGGCTACACCTTC
CDR3 protein: CSARDPSGDLGYGYTF
D gene: NA
V gene: TRBV20-1
J gene: TRBJ1-2
clone size: few

CDR3 DNA: TGTGCCAGCAGCTTAGGACTAGCGGGAGGGTCGCCCACCCAGCGAGAGACCCAGTACTTC
CDR3 protein: CASSLGLAGGSPTQRETQYF
D gene: TRBD2
V gene: TRBV5-6
J gene: TRBJ2-5
clone size: once

CDR3 DNA: TGTGCTAGTGGTTTGGACTGGGGCCGACTAGTCGCCAATCGGGACATTCAGTACTTC
CDR3 protein: CASGLDWGRLVANRDIQYF
D gene: NA
V gene: TRBV12-5
J gene: TRBJ2-4
clone size: few

CDR3 DNA: TGTGCCAGCAATACGGCCCCGTCCCAGCCCCAGCATTTT
CDR3 protein: CASNTAPSQPQHF
D gene: NA
V gene: TRBV28
J gene: TRBJ1-5
clone size: NA

CDR3 DNA: TGCAGTGCCTTCCTACTAGCCGGGGATGAGCAGTTCTTC
CDR3 protein: CSAFLLAGDEQFF
D gene: NA
V gene: TRBV20-1
J gene: TRBJ2-1
clone size: few

CDR3 DNA: TGTGCCAGCAGCTTACAGGGATCCGCGGATGGCTACACCTTC
CDR3 protein: CASSLQGSADGYTF
D gene: NA
V gene: TRBV13
J gene: TRBJ1-2
clone size: NA

CDR3 DNA: TGTGCCAGCACACCGGGACTCCGCCAAGAGACCCAGTACTTC
CDR3 protein: CASTPGLRQETQYF
D gene: NA
V gene: TRBV25-1
J gene: TRBJ2-5
clone size: NA

CDR3 DNA: TGTGCCAGCAGTGGGAGTCGAATTGAGCAGTACTTC
CDR3 protein: CASSGSRIEQYF
D gene: NA
V gene: TRBV6-1
J gene: TRBJ2-5
clone size: NA

CDR3 DNA: TGTGCCAGCGCCGAACAGGGGATAAACACTGAAGCTTTCTTT
CDR3 protein: CASAEQGINTEAFF
D gene: TRBD1
V gene: TRBV6-1
J gene: TRBJ1-1
clone size: NA

CDR3 DNA: TGCGCCAGCAGCCGGTCGGGGGCCGCGGAGACCCAGTACTTC
CDR3 protein: CASSRSGAAETQYF
D gene: NA
V gene: TRBV5-1
J gene: TRBJ2-5
clone size: once

CDR3 DNA: TGTGCCAGCAGCCCACATTGGGGGGATTTTAACACAGATACGCAGTATTTT
CDR3 protein: CASSPHWGDFNTDTQYF
D gene: NA
V gene: TRBV3-1
J gene: TRBJ2-3
clone size: NA

CDR3 DNA: TGTGCCAGCAGCCCGGGCGGCGTAGGGCGAAATGAGCAGTTCTTC
CDR3 protein: CASSPGGVGRNEQFF
D gene: NA
V gene: TRBV7-2
J gene: TRBJ2-1
clone size: few

CDR3 DNA: TGTGCCAGCAGCCCGGGGAATACGCAGTATTTT
CDR3 protein: CASSPGNTQYF
D gene: NA
V gene: TRBV7-2
J gene: TRBJ2-3
clone size: many

CDR3 DNA: TGTGCCAGCAGCCATCAGACAGGGGGAAACGATGAAAAACTGTTTTTT
CDR3 protein: CASSHQTGGNDEKLFF
D gene: TRBD1
V gene: TRBV14
J gene: TRBJ1-4
clone size: NA

CDR3 DNA: TGTGCCAGCAGTCCCCTCCGCACAGGGGGCTATGGCTACACCTTC
CDR3 protein: CASSPLRTGGYGYTF
D gene: TRBD1
V gene: TRBV2
J gene: TRBJ1-2
clone size: NA

CDR3 DNA: TGTGCCAGCAGGGGGACAGGGAGTTTCTACGAGCAGTACTTC
CDR3 protein: CASRGTGSFYEQYF
D gene: TRBD1
V gene: TRBV6-1
J gene: TRBJ2-7
clone size: NA

CDR3 DNA: TGTGCCAGCAGCCCTAGGGTAGGGGCTTGGGACAGATACGCGTATTTT
CDR3 protein: CASSPRVGAWDRYAYF
D gene: TRBD1
V gene: TRBV7-6
J gene: TRBJ2-3
clone size: NA

CDR3 DNA: TGTGCCAGCAGCGTATCCGGGATTGGCGAAAAACTGTTTTTT
CDR3 protein: CASSVSGIGEKLFF
D gene: NA
V gene: TRBV9
J gene: TRBJ1-4
clone size: NA

CDR3 DNA: TGTGCCAGCAGTGCCCAGAGTCTGACGGGAGACGAGCAGTACTTC
CDR3 protein: CASSAQSLTGDEQYF
D gene: NA
V gene: TRBV2
J gene: TRBJ2-7
clone size: NA

CDR3 DNA: TGTGCTAGTGCCCTTTACTGGGGCATCCGCTCCTACAATGAGCAGTTCTTC
CDR3 protein: CASALYWGIRSYNEQFF
D gene: NA
V gene: TRBV12-5
J gene: TRBJ2-1
clone size: NA

CDR3 DNA: TGTGCCAGCAGTGAAGTAACAGGGAGCGAGCAGTACTTC
CDR3 protein: CASSEVTGSEQYF
D gene: NA
V gene: TRBV2
J gene: TRBJ2-7
clone size: NA

CDR3 DNA: TGCAGTGCTACGGGGACAGGAAAAAACTATGGCTACACCTTC
CDR3 protein: CSATGTGKNYGYTF
D gene: TRBD1
V gene: TRBV20-1
J gene: TRBJ1-2
clone size: once

CDR3 DNA: TGTGCCAGCAGTTACTCCTTACTAGCGGGAGTGGACCACAATGAGCAGTTCTTC
CDR3 protein: CASSYSLLAGVDHNEQFF
D gene: TRBD2
V gene: TRBV6-5
J gene: TRBJ2-1
clone size: NA

CDR3 DNA: TGTGCCAGCAGCGTAGGGGCCGGGAGGGGAGAGACCCAGTACTTC
CDR3 protein: CASSVGAGRGETQYF
D gene: TRBD2
V gene: TRBV9
J gene: TRBJ2-5
clone size: few

CDR3 DNA: TGCAGTGCTAGGAGGAGCGGGAGTATTTCAGATACGCAGTATTTT
CDR3 protein: CSARRSGSISDTQYF
D gene: TRBD2
V gene: TRBV20-1
J gene: TRBJ2-3
clone size: few

CDR3 DNA: TGTGCCAGCAGTGATGCGACCCAGGGTGGCGGTGAGCAGTTCTTC
CDR3 protein: CASSDATQGGGEQFF
D gene: NA
V gene: TRBV28
J gene: TRBJ2-1
clone size: NA

CDR3 DNA: TGTGCCAGCAGCTTAGTACTAGCGGGAACCACAGATACGCAGTATTTT
CDR3 protein: CASSLVLAGTTDTQYF
D gene: TRBD2
V gene: TRBV7-9
J gene: TRBJ2-3
clone size: NA

CDR3 DNA: TGCAGTGCCAGAAGAGGGGTAGAGACCCAGTACTTC
CDR3 protein: CSARRGVETQYF
D gene: NA
V gene: TRBV20-1
J gene: TRBJ2-5
clone size: few

CDR3 DNA: TGTGCCAGCAGTTTAAGCCACGAATGGGGGCAGTTCTTC
CDR3 protein: CASSLSHEWGQFF
D gene: NA
V gene: TRBV12-3/TRBV12-4
J gene: TRBJ2-1
clone size: NA

CDR3 DNA: TGTGCCAGCAGCCAAGTCACAGGGGGCCTCAATGAGCAGTTCTTC
CDR3 protein: CASSQVTGGLNEQFF
D gene: TRBD1
V gene: TRBV3-1
J gene: TRBJ2-1
clone size: NA

CDR3 DNA: TGTGCCTGGAGCGCAGATTACCGGGACCCGGCCGACTTTGTGCAGTTCTTC
CDR3 protein: CAWSADYRDPADFVQFF
D gene: NA
V gene: TRBV30
J gene: TRBJ2-1
clone size: few

CDR3 DNA: TGTGCCAGCAGCCTAGGGGCTAGCGGAAGGGAGCAGTACTTC
CDR3 protein: CASSLGASGREQYF
D gene: TRBD2
V gene: TRBV12-3/TRBV12-4
J gene: TRBJ2-7
clone size: NA

CDR3 DNA: TGTGCCAGCAGTCCGGGGACTAGCGGGCACAGATACGCGTATTTT
CDR3 protein: CASSPGTSGHRYAYF
D gene: TRBD2
V gene: TRBV27
J gene: TRBJ2-3
clone size: few

CDR3 DNA: TGTGCCAGCAGCCGGGGAGCAGGGGACTCCTACGAGCAGTACTTC
CDR3 protein: CASSRGAGDSYEQYF
D gene: NA
V gene: TRBV12-3/TRBV12-4
J gene: TRBJ2-7
clone size: once

CDR3 DNA: TGTGCCAGCGGACCCCTCGCGGGAGGAACCCAGTACTTC
CDR3 protein: CASGPLAGGTQYF
D gene: TRBD2
V gene: TRBV7-9
J gene: TRBJ2-5
clone size: many